The next 3 T cell receptor beta chains were all read from a single sample in a study of T-cell reconstitution after alpha-beta-depleted transplantation in children. Researchers prepared the TCRbeta library using unique molecular identifiers, the study reports. TCRdb redid the calling of the PCR reads with MiXCR, one entry per CDR3 protein. Of approximately 170,000 distinct CDR3 sequences detected, around 10% appear once; the ten largest clones hold roughly an eighth. Sample: PBMCs, taken before TCRalphabeta/CD19-depleted stem cell transplant. The receptors were sampled from a boy younger than 10 with acute myeloid leukemia, due to receive a stem cell transplant.

This clonotype was counted ten times or more. The chain combines TRBV20-1 with TRBJ1-2, with D possibly TRBD1 on 5 matching bases. CDR1 and CDR2 (germline): DFQATT, SNEGSKA (reference sequence). Trimming took off 0 bases at V and 2 bases at J, with 7 bases between the two ends. This CDR3 contains 13 residues. CDR3 loop: CSAREGQNYGYTF. As DNA, the CDR3 is TGCAGTGCTAGAGAAGGACAAAACTATGGCTACACCTTC.

Ten or more counts support this clonotype. Here the CDR3 DNA reads TGTGCCAGCAGCTTAGTCGTGAGACAGGCCCGGTACCAAGAGACCCAGTACTTC. Translation: CASSLVVRQARYQETQYF. The chain carries TRBV11-1 and TRBJ2-5; weak D call: TRBD1 (6 bases). Germline assignment: CDR1 SGHAT and CDR2 FQDESV (reference sequence). Deletions cut 1 base from V and 0 bases from J, with 18 bases between. The CDR3 spans 18 residues.

This clonotype was counted ten times or more. This chain connects TRBV12-3 or TRBV12-4 to TRBJ2-7; 10 nucleotides align to TRBD2. Unmatched junction bases numbered 1, after V lost 3 bases and J lost 2 bases. The CDR3 length is 14 residues. CDR3 sequence reads: CASSFGTSAYEQYF. DNA of the CDR3: TGTGCCAGCAGTTTCGGGACTAGCGCCTACGAGCAGTACTTC.